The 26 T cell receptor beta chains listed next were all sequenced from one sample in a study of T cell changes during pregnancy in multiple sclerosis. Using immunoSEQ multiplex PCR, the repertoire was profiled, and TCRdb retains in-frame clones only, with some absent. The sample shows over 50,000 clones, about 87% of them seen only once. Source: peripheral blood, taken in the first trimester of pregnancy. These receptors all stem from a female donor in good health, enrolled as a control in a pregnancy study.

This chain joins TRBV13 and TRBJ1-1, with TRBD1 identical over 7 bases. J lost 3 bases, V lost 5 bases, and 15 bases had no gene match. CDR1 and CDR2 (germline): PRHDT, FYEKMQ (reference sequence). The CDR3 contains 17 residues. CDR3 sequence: CASSPDLKQGLDTEAFF. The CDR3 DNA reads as TGTGCCAGCAGCCCAGACCTAAAACAGGGGCTAGACACTGAAGCTTTCTTT.

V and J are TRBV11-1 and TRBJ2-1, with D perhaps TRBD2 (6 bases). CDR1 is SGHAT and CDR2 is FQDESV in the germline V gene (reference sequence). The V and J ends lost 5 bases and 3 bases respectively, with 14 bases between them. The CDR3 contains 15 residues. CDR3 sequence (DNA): TGTGCCAGCAGCCCGATCCCGGGGGTCTACAATGAGCAGTTCTTC. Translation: CASSPIPGVYNEQFF.

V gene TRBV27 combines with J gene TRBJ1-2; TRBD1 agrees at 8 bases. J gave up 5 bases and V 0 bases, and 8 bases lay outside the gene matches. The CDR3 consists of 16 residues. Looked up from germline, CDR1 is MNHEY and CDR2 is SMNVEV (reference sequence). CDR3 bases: TGTGCCAGCAGTTTATCCTCCGCGGGACAGGTTTATGGCTACACCTTC. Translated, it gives CASSLSSAGQVYGYTF.

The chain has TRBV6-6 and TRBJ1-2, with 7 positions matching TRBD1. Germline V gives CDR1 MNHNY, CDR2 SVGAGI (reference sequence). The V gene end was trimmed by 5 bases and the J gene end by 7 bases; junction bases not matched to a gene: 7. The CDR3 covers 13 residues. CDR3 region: CASSPQGRGGYTF. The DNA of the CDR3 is TGTGCCAGCAGTCCACAGGGGAGAGGTGGCTACACCTTC.

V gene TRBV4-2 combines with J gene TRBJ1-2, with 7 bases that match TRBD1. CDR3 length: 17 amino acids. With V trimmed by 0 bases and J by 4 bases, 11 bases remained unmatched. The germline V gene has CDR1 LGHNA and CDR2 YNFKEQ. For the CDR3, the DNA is TGTGCCAGCAGCCAAGAGATCGGAACAGGGGCCAGCTATGGCTACACCTTC. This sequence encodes CASSQEIGTGASYGYTF.

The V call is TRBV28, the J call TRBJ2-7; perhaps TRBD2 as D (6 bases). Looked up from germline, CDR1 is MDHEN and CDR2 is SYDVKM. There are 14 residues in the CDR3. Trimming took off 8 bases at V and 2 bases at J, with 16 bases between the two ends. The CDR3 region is CASALGGSAYEQYF. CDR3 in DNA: TGTGCCAGCGCTCTAGGAGGGTCAGCCTACGAGCAGTACTTC.

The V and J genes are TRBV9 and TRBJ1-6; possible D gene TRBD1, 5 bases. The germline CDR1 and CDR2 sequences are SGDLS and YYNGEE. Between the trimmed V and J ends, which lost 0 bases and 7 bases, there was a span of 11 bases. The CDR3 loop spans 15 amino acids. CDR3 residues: CASSVGGGGNSPLHF. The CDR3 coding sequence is TGTGCCAGCAGCGTAGGGGGCGGCGGCAATTCACCCCTCCACTTT.

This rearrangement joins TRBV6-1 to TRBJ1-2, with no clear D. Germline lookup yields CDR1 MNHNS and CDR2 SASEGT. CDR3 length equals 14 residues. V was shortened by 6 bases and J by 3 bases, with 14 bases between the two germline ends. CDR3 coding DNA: TGTGCCAGCAGCCCGGGGAAGGGCGACTATGGCTACACCTTC. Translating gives CASSPGKGDYGYTF.

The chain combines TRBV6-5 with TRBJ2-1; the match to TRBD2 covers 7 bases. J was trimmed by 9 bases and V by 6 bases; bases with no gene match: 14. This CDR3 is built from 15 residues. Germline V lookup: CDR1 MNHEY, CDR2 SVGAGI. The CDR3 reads CASRNRLAPRIEQFF. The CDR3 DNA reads TGTGCCAGCAGGAACCGACTAGCCCCCCGGATTGAGCAGTTCTTC.

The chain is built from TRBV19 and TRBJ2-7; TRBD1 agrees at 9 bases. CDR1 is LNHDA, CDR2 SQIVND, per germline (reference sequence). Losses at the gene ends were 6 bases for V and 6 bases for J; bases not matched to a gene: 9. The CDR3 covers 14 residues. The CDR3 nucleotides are TGTGCCAGTAGCCGGGACAGGGTTCCTGGCGAGCAGTACTTC. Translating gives CASSRDRVPGEQYF.

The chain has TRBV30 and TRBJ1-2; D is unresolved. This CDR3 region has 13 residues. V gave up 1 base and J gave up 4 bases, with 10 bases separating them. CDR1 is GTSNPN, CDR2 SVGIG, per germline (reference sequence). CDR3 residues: CAWSADRSYGYTF. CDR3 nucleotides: TGTGCCTGGAGTGCCGACCGGAGCTATGGCTACACCTTC.

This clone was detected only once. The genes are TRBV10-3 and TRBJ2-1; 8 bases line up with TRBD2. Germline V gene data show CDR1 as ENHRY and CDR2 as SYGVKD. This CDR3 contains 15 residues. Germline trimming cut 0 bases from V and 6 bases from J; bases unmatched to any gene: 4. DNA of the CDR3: TGTGCCATCAGTGAGTCCCGGACTAGCATCAATGAGCAGTTCTTC. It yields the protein CAISESRTSINEQFF.

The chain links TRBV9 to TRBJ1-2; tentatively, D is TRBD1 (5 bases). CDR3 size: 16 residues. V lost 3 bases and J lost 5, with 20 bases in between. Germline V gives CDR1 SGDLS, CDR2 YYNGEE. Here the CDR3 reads CASSGGSEGRRYGYTF. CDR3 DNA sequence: TGTGCCAGCAGCGGTGGGTCGGAGGGGCGTCGTTATGGCTACACCTTC.

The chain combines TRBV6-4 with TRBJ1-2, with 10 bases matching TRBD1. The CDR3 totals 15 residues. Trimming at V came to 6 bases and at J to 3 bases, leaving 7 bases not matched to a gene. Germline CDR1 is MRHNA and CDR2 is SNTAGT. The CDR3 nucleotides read TGTGCCAGCAGGCGGACAGGGGGTCAGGACTATGGCTACACCTTC. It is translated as CASRRTGGQDYGYTF.

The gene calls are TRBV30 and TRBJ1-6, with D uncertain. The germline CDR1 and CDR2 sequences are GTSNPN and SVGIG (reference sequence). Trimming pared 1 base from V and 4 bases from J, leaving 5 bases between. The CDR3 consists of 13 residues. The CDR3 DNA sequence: TGTGCCTGGAGTGCCATTTATAATTCACCCCTCCACTTT. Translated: CAWSAIYNSPLHF.

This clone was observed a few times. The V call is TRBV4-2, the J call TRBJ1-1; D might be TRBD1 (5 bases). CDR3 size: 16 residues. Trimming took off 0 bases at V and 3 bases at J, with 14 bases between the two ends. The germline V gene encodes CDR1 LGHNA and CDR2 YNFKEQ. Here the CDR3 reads CASSQDPGRGDTEAFF. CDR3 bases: TGTGCCAGCAGCCAAGACCCCGGTCGGGGGGACACTGAAGCTTTCTTT.

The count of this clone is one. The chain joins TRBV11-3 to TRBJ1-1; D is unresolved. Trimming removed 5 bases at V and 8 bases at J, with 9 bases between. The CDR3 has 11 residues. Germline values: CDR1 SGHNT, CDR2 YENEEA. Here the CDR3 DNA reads TGTGCCAGCAGCCTGGTACAAGAAGCTTTCTTT. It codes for CASSLVQEAFF.

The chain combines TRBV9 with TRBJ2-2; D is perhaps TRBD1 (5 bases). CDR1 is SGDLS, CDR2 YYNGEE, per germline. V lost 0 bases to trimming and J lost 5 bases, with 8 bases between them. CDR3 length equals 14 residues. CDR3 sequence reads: CASSVVSGTGELFF. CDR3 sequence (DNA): TGTGCCAGCAGCGTAGTTTCAGGGACCGGGGAGCTGTTTTTT.

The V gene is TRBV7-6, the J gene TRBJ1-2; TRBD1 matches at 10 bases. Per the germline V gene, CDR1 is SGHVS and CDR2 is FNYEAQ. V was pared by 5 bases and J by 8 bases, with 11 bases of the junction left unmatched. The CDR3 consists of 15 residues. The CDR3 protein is CASSTAGTGVSGYTF. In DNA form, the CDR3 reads TGTGCCAGCAGCACGGCCGGGACAGGGGTTTCGGGCTACACCTTC.

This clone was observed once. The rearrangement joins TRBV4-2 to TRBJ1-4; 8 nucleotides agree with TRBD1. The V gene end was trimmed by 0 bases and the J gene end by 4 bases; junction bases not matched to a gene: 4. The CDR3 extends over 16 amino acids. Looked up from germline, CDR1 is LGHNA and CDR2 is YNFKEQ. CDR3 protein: CASSQDGTGDNEKLFF. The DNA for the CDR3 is TGTGCCAGCAGCCAAGATGGGACAGGTGATAATGAAAAACTGTTTTTT.

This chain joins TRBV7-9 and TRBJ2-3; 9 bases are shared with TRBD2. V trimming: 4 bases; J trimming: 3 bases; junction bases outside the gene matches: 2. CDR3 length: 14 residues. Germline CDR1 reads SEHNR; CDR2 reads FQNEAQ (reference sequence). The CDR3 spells CASSSGLATDTQYF. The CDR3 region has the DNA TGTGCCAGCAGCTCCGGACTAGCGACAGATACGCAGTATTTT.

The CDR3 here is CASSHSLLGQGDLYNEQFF. CDR3 sequence (DNA): TGTGCCAGCTCGCACAGCCTTTTAGGACAGGGCGACCTCTACAATGAGCAGTTCTTC. The rearrangement links TRBV18 to TRBJ2-1, with TRBD1 identical over 8 bases. Germline lookup yields CDR1 KGHSH and CDR2 LQKENI. The CDR3 is 19 residues long. V lost 6 bases to trimming and J lost 3 bases; unmatched junction nucleotides: 19.

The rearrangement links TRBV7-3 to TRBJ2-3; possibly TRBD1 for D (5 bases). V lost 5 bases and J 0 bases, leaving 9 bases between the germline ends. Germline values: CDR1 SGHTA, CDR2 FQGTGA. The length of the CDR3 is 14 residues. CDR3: CASSAGHSTDTQYF. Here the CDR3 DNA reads TGTGCCAGCAGCGCTGGACACAGCACAGATACGCAGTATTTT.

This CDR3 is CASSPGTATANYGYTF. In DNA, the CDR3 is TGTGCCAGCAGCCCAGGGACAGCCACTGCTAACTATGGCTACACCTTC. The chain has TRBV7-9 and TRBJ1-2; TRBD1 aligns across 7 bases. V shed 5 bases, J shed 0 bases, and the junction held 9 bases outside the gene matches. The germline gives CDR1 SEHNR, CDR2 FQNEAQ (reference sequence). The CDR3 sequence is 16 residues long.

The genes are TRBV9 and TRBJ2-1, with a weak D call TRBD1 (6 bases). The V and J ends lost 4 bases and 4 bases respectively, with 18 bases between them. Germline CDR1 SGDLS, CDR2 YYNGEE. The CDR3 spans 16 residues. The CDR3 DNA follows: TGTGCCAGCAGCATCTTACAGGGCCCCCTATACAATGAGCAGTTCTTC. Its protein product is CASSILQGPLYNEQFF. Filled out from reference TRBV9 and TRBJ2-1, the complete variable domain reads DSGVTQTPKHLITATGQRVTLRCSPRSGDLSVYWYQQSLDQGLQFLIQYYNGEERAKGNILERFSAQQFPDLHSELNLSSLELGDSALYFCASSILQGPLYNEQFFGPGTRLTVL.

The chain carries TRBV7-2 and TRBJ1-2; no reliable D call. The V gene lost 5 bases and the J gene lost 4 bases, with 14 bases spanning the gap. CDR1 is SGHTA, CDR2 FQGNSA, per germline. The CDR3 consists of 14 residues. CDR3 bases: TGTGCCAGCAGCCCCGGGCGGGTCTCCTATGGCTACACCTTC. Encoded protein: CASSPGRVSYGYTF.